A selection of T cell receptor beta chains follows, all from one sample in a study of cytomegalovirus exposure and HLA in healthy donors. Clones were read by immunoSEQ multiplex PCR, and TCRdb kept only the in-frame ones, dropping some. The sample carries 150,000 to 200,000 clones, approximately 96% recorded once. Sequencing input: PBMCs. These receptors were taken from a woman under 30 in good health and CMV-seronegative. Both conserved end residues are part of each CDR3. The order of the fields is clone size, J gene, V gene, D gene, CDR3 protein, CDR3 DNA. The D gene is left open where the match is weak. The listing skips clone size in some rows; elsewhere it reads once, few, many or a size class.

clone size: -
J gene: TRBJ1-5
V gene: TRBV18
D gene: TRBD1
CDR3 protein: CASSETGGGNQPQHF
CDR3 DNA: TGTGCCAGCTCAGAGACAGGGGGCGGCAATCAGCCCCAGCATTTT

clone size: -
J gene: TRBJ2-7
V gene: TRBV7-7
D gene: -
CDR3 protein: CASSPEVGLSYEQYF
CDR3 DNA: TGTGCTAGCAGCCCGGAGGTGGGTCTCTCCTACGAGCAGTACTTC

clone size: -
J gene: TRBJ2-1
V gene: TRBV7-2
D gene: -
CDR3 protein: CASSLARNRDTDNEQFF
CDR3 DNA: TGTGCCAGCAGCTTAGCCAGGAATAGGGACACCGACAATGAGCAGTTCTTC

clone size: -
J gene: TRBJ1-5
V gene: TRBV19
D gene: -
CDR3 protein: CASSIFASGQPQHF
CDR3 DNA: TGTGCCAGTAGTATCTTTGCTTCGGGTCAGCCCCAGCATTTT

clone size: -
J gene: TRBJ2-1
V gene: TRBV4-3
D gene: -
CDR3 protein: CASSQEPKLRGEQFF
CDR3 DNA: TGCGCCAGCAGCCAAGAACCGAAACTCCGGGGTGAGCAGTTCTTC

clone size: -
J gene: TRBJ2-5
V gene: TRBV27
D gene: TRBD2
CDR3 protein: CASSLFTSGGTRETQYF
CDR3 DNA: TGTGCCAGCAGTTTATTCACCAGCGGGGGGACCAGGGAGACCCAGTACTTC

clone size: -
J gene: TRBJ1-3
V gene: TRBV6-5
D gene: -
CDR3 protein: CASSYSTTDGNTIYF
CDR3 DNA: TGTGCCAGCAGTTACTCGACAACAGACGGAAACACCATATATTTT

clone size: -
J gene: TRBJ1-2
V gene: TRBV30
D gene: TRBD1
CDR3 protein: CAGLRQGEDGYTF
CDR3 DNA: TGTGCCGGCCTGAGACAGGGGGAAGATGGCTACACCTTC

clone size: -
J gene: TRBJ2-3
V gene: TRBV7-9
D gene: TRBD1
CDR3 protein: CASSSGQGTDTQYF
CDR3 DNA: TGTGCCAGCAGCTCGGGACAGGGGACAGATACGCAGTATTTT

clone size: -
J gene: TRBJ1-2
V gene: TRBV7-6
D gene: -
CDR3 protein: CASSPVPAGGYGYTF
CDR3 DNA: TGTGCCAGCAGCCCAGTACCGGCCGGCGGGTATGGCTACACCTTC

clone size: -
J gene: TRBJ1-2
V gene: TRBV14
D gene: TRBD1
CDR3 protein: CASSQGPGGGGYTF
CDR3 DNA: TGTGCCAGCAGCCAAGGACCAGGGGGCGGCGGCTACACCTTC

clone size: -
J gene: TRBJ1-1
V gene: TRBV9
D gene: -
CDR3 protein: CASSVAGDMNTEAFF
CDR3 DNA: TGTGCCAGCAGCGTAGCTGGGGACATGAACACTGAAGCTTTCTTT

clone size: -
J gene: TRBJ2-7
V gene: TRBV4-3
D gene: TRBD1
CDR3 protein: CASSQVLTGAQSYEQYF
CDR3 DNA: TGCGCCAGCAGCCAAGTATTGACAGGGGCGCAGTCCTACGAGCAGTACTTC

clone size: -
J gene: TRBJ2-1
V gene: TRBV7-2
D gene: -
CDR3 protein: CASSLGPSSYNEQFF
CDR3 DNA: TGTGCCAGCAGCTTAGGCCCGAGCTCCTACAATGAGCAGTTCTTC

clone size: -
J gene: TRBJ2-3
V gene: TRBV7-6
D gene: -
CDR3 protein: CASSTDVAEGGTDTQYF
CDR3 DNA: TGTGCCAGCAGCACCGACGTAGCCGAGGGGGGCACAGATACGCAGTATTTT

clone size: -
J gene: TRBJ2-5
V gene: TRBV2
D gene: -
CDR3 protein: CASSGETKETQYF
CDR3 DNA: TGTGCCAGCAGTGGGGAGACCAAGGAGACCCAGTACTTC

clone size: -
J gene: TRBJ2-7
V gene: TRBV7-6
D gene: -
CDR3 protein: CASSLAGGEQYF
CDR3 DNA: TGTGCCAGCAGCTTAGCAGGGGGCGAGCAGTACTTC

clone size: -
J gene: TRBJ1-2
V gene: TRBV5-1
D gene: -
CDR3 protein: CASSLAGQGEGYTF
CDR3 DNA: TGCGCCAGCAGCTTGGCCGGTCAGGGTGAAGGCTACACCTTC

clone size: -
J gene: TRBJ2-2
V gene: TRBV4-1
D gene: TRBD2
CDR3 protein: CASSHLLAGIYTGELFF
CDR3 DNA: TGCGCCAGCAGCCACCTCTTAGCGGGGATTTACACCGGGGAGCTGTTTTTT

clone size: once
J gene: TRBJ1-3
V gene: TRBV6-5
D gene: -
CDR3 protein: CASSYERGGNTIYF
CDR3 DNA: TGTGCCAGCAGTTACGAGCGGGGGGGAAACACCATATATTTT

clone size: -
J gene: TRBJ1-5
V gene: TRBV2
D gene: -
CDR3 protein: CASSDQVGSQPQHF
CDR3 DNA: TGTGCCAGCAGTGACCAGGTAGGGAGTCAGCCCCAGCATTTT

clone size: -
J gene: TRBJ1-5
V gene: TRBV18
D gene: TRBD1
CDR3 protein: CASSPPGTGGDQPQHF
CDR3 DNA: TGTGCCAGCTCCCCGCCCGGGACAGGGGGCGATCAGCCCCAGCATTTT

clone size: -
J gene: TRBJ2-7
V gene: TRBV5-4
D gene: TRBD2
CDR3 protein: CASSPMAGGSYEQYF
CDR3 DNA: TGTGCCAGCAGCCCGATGGCGGGGGGTTCCTACGAGCAGTACTTC

clone size: -
J gene: TRBJ1-2
V gene: TRBV4-2
D gene: -
CDR3 protein: CASSQRQAVPTYGYTF
CDR3 DNA: TGTGCCAGCAGCCAGCGTCAGGCTGTACCCACTTATGGCTACACCTTC

clone size: -
J gene: TRBJ2-2
V gene: TRBV6-5
D gene: -
CDR3 protein: CASRPLRNTGELFF
CDR3 DNA: TGTGCCAGCAGGCCCCTTAGGAACACCGGGGAGCTGTTTTTT

clone size: -
J gene: TRBJ2-7
V gene: TRBV6-1
D gene: -
CDR3 protein: CASSTGTHRAVEQYF
CDR3 DNA: TGTGCCAGCAGTACCGGGACACATCGGGCTGTCGAGCAGTACTTC

clone size: -
J gene: TRBJ2-2
V gene: TRBV7-2
D gene: TRBD2
CDR3 protein: CASSLDAAGGITGELFF
CDR3 DNA: TGTGCCAGCAGCTTAGATGCGGCGGGGGGGATCACCGGGGAGCTGTTTTTT

clone size: -
J gene: TRBJ1-2
V gene: TRBV7-2
D gene: TRBD1
CDR3 protein: CASSLGTGSNYGYTF
CDR3 DNA: TGTGCCAGCAGCCTTGGGACAGGTTCTAACTATGGCTACACCTTC

clone size: -
J gene: TRBJ1-2
V gene: TRBV10-3
D gene: -
CDR3 protein: CAITSGANYGYTF
CDR3 DNA: TGTGCCATCACCTCAGGGGCTAACTATGGCTACACCTTC

clone size: -
J gene: TRBJ2-2
V gene: TRBV9
D gene: -
CDR3 protein: CASSVNRAGNGELFF
CDR3 DNA: TGTGCCAGCAGCGTTAACAGGGCTGGGAACGGGGAGCTGTTTTTT

clone size: -
J gene: TRBJ1-5
V gene: TRBV6-1
D gene: -
CDR3 protein: CATHPRDTDQPQHF
CDR3 DNA: TGTGCCACCCACCCCCGGGACACCGATCAGCCCCAGCATTTT

clone size: -
J gene: TRBJ2-5
V gene: TRBV4-3
D gene: TRBD2
CDR3 protein: CASSQAGTSGGARETQYF
CDR3 DNA: TGCGCCAGCAGCCAGGCTGGGACTAGCGGGGGGGCTAGGGAGACCCAGTACTTC

clone size: -
J gene: TRBJ2-2
V gene: TRBV4-1
D gene: -
CDR3 protein: CASSQFSGNTGELFF
CDR3 DNA: TGCGCCAGCAGCCAATTCTCCGGGAACACCGGGGAGCTGTTTTTT

clone size: -
J gene: TRBJ2-5
V gene: TRBV5-6
D gene: -
CDR3 protein: CASGPGGRETQYF
CDR3 DNA: TGTGCCAGCGGACCCGGGGGACGAGAGACCCAGTACTTC

clone size: -
J gene: TRBJ2-5
V gene: TRBV6-6
D gene: TRBD2
CDR3 protein: CASRASGGALQETQYF
CDR3 DNA: TGTGCCAGCAGAGCTAGCGGGGGGGCCCTCCAAGAGACCCAGTACTTC

clone size: -
J gene: TRBJ1-5
V gene: TRBV29-1
D gene: -
CDR3 protein: CSVYGGGGQPQHF
CDR3 DNA: TGCAGCGTTTATGGGGGCGGGGGGCAGCCCCAGCATTTT

clone size: -
J gene: TRBJ2-5
V gene: TRBV9
D gene: TRBD2
CDR3 protein: CASSRLAGGQETQYF
CDR3 DNA: TGTGCCAGCAGCCGACTAGCGGGGGGGCAAGAGACCCAGTACTTC

clone size: -
J gene: TRBJ2-1
V gene: TRBV15
D gene: TRBD1
CDR3 protein: CATSSRTGGRDEQFF
CDR3 DNA: TGTGCCACCAGCAGTCGGACAGGGGGGAGGGATGAGCAGTTCTTC

clone size: once
J gene: TRBJ2-4
V gene: TRBV18
D gene: -
CDR3 protein: CASSKLAGGKNIQYF
CDR3 DNA: TGTGCCAGCTCTAAACTAGCCGGGGGCAAAAACATTCAGTACTTC

clone size: -
J gene: TRBJ2-1
V gene: TRBV7-8
D gene: TRBD1
CDR3 protein: CASSTRDRDNEQFF
CDR3 DNA: TGTGCCAGCAGCACCCGGGACAGAGACAATGAGCAGTTCTTC

clone size: -
J gene: TRBJ1-1
V gene: TRBV5-1
D gene: -
CDR3 protein: CASSLAGSTEAFF
CDR3 DNA: TGCGCCAGCAGCTTGGCCGGGAGCACTGAAGCTTTCTTT

clone size: -
J gene: TRBJ2-3
V gene: TRBV7-3
D gene: TRBD2
CDR3 protein: CASSLRLADTQYF
CDR3 DNA: TGTGCCAGCAGCCTCCGACTAGCCGATACGCAGTATTTT